These T cell receptor beta chains were read from a single sample in a study of blood T cells in healthy people across ages. MiXCR, run by TCRdb on the 5' RACE reads, gives a single entry per CDR3 protein. Of 1,500,000 or so distinct CDR3 sequences listed, roughly 64% are singletons. Sequencing was carried out using blood. The receptors derive from a young man in good health. The CDR3 runs from the conserved cysteine through the conserved F or W. D genes are given only for firm matches. The size field is filled for only some rows; it gives once, few, many or a size class.

j_call clone_size d_call v_call cdr3_nt cdr3_aa
TRBJ2-5 - - TRBV20-1 TGCAGTGCTTCCGGGGAAACGGAGACCCAGTACTTC CSASGETETQYF
TRBJ2-7 - TRBD1 TRBV20-1 TGCAGTGCTAGTATAGGGACAGGGGGAGAGTACGAGCAGTACTTC CSASIGTGGEYEQYF
TRBJ2-1 few - TRBV3-1 TGTGCCAGCAGCCAAGTGAGACTAGACCTCTACAATGAGCAGTTCTTC CASSQVRLDLYNEQFF
TRBJ1-1 - - TRBV20-1 TGCACCGACCCGGACACCAACACTGAAGCTTTCTTT CTDPDTNTEAFF
TRBJ2-1 few - TRBV4-1 TGCGCCAGCAGCCCCGGGGGCTACTCCTACAATGAGCAGTTCTTC CASSPGGYSYNEQFF
TRBJ2-4 - - TRBV7-2 TGTGCCAGCAGCTCTAGACCACAGGGCTTAAACATTCAGTACTTC CASSSRPQGLNIQYF
TRBJ1-2 - TRBD1 TRBV20-1 TGCAGTGCTGGAAGCGGGACAGGTCGCCGGGGCTACACCTTC CSAGSGTGRRGYTF
TRBJ2-3 few - TRBV4-1 TGCGCCAGCAGCCAATGGAGTGAAGCGGATACGCAGTATTTT CASSQWSEADTQYF
TRBJ2-3 few TRBD2 TRBV27 TGTGCCAGCAGTTTGAACGCGGGGGGCATCACAGATACGCAGTATTTT CASSLNAGGITDTQYF
TRBJ2-1 - TRBD2 TRBV5-1 TGCGCCAGCAGCTTGGTGACTAGCGGGGGGGCAAGTGAGCAGTTCTTC CASSLVTSGGASEQFF
TRBJ1-6 - - TRBV5-1 TGCGCCAGCAGCTTGGAGTTTTCAGGTTTCTATAATTCACCCCTCCACTTT CASSLEFSGFYNSPLHF
TRBJ2-1 - TRBD2 TRBV28 TGTGCCAGCAGGACTAGCGGGGGGGTAGCCAATGAGCAGTTCTTC CASRTSGGVANEQFF
TRBJ1-1 - - TRBV6-1 TGTGCCAGCATGAAACGAAGGGTGAACACTGAAGCTTTCTTT CASMKRRVNTEAFF
TRBJ2-7 - - TRBV6-6 TGTGCCAGCAGCACAACCGGGACTCTGTACGAGCAGTACTTC CASSTTGTLYEQYF
TRBJ2-7 - - TRBV28 TGTGCCAGCAGTTTGGTACCGCTCTACAAGCAGTACTTC CASSLVPLYKQYF
TRBJ1-2 - - TRBV10-3 TGTGCCATCAGGACAGCTAACTATGGCTACACCTTC CAIRTANYGYTF
TRBJ2-3 few - TRBV5-5 TGTGCAACACGGCGGGGACAGAACACAGATACGCAGTATTTT CATRRGQNTDTQYF
TRBJ1-5 - - TRBV11-2 TGTGCCAGCAGCTTTCCGGGTAGCAATCAGCCCCAGCATTTT CASSFPGSNQPQHF
TRBJ2-7 once TRBD1 TRBV19 TGTGCCAGTAGATTCGGGACAGGGGGCTCCTACGAGCAGTACTTC CASRFGTGGSYEQYF
TRBJ2-7 - TRBD1 TRBV28 TGTGCCAGCAGTTCCGGGGACAGGAGAGACTACGAGCGGTACTTC CASSSGDRRDYERYF
TRBJ2-7 - TRBD2 TRBV28 TGTGCCAGCAGTTTTTGGGGGGGGGACGCCTACGAGCAGTACTTC CASSFWGGDAYEQYF
TRBJ1-2 - - TRBV20-1 TGCAGTGCTAGGGGTCGGAACATCTATGGCTACACCTTC CSARGRNIYGYTF
TRBJ2-4 - TRBD2 TRBV5-1 TGCGCCAGCAGCCTCTGGGCTCGGGAGGAAAAAAACATTCAGTACTTC CASSLWAREEKNIQYF
TRBJ2-4 - - TRBV4-3 TGCGCCAGCAGCCAAGAGCGAAACATTCAGTACTTC CASSQERNIQYF
TRBJ2-7 few - TRBV12-3/TRBV12-4 TGTGCCAGCAGGTCCGACAGAGCCCACGAGCAGTACTTC CASRSDRAHEQYF
TRBJ2-2 - TRBD1 TRBV2 TGTGCCAGCAGTGAAGTTCAGGGGGCGTCCGGGGAGCTGTTTTTT CASSEVQGASGELFF
TRBJ2-4 - - TRBV7-2 TGTGCCAGCAGCCAATATGTGGCAGCCAAAAACATTCAGTACTTC CASSQYVAAKNIQYF
TRBJ2-5 few TRBD2 TRBV6-6 TGTGCCAGCAAACCCGGCCGACTAGCGGACCCAACCCAGTACTTC CASKPGRLADPTQYF
TRBJ2-5 - - TRBV7-6 TGTGCCAGCAGCTTAACCCCCCAGAGGCCTCAAGAGACCCAGTACTTC CASSLTPQRPQETQYF
TRBJ2-7 - - TRBV12-3/TRBV12-4 TGTGCCAGCAAACCCCCCCATACCTACGAGCAGTACTTC CASKPPHTYEQYF
TRBJ1-4 once TRBD1 TRBV27 TGTGCCAGCAGTCGACAGGGGGCGAGTGAAAAACTGTTTTTT CASSRQGASEKLFF
TRBJ2-5 - TRBD2 TRBV5-1 TGTGCCAGCTCACCACGGACTAGCGGGAGTAATGAGCAGTACTTC CASSPRTSGSNEQYF
TRBJ2-5 - - TRBV15 TGTGCCACCAGCAGAGATGAGGGAGAGACCCAGTACTTC CATSRDEGETQYF
TRBJ1-5 - - TRBV20-1 TGCAGTGCTAGCTTGAGGGGATTACCCAGCAATCAGCCCCAGCATTTT CSASLRGLPSNQPQHF
TRBJ1-1 - - TRBV6-5 TGTGCCAGCAGTTACTCCCCATGGACATTGAACACTGAAGCTTTCTTT CASSYSPWTLNTEAFF
TRBJ2-5 - TRBD2 TRBV20-1 TGCAGTGCTAGAGATTGGCTAGCGGGGGTGCAAGAGACCCAGTACTTC CSARDWLAGVQETQYF